Given below is one T cell receptor beta chain in context. Its antigen remains unidentified. Per-base quality was not reported, and no clone a single base away is much larger than it. The cohort consisted of fewer than 700 healthy bone marrow donors. At the time of sampling, every cohort member was nominally healthy, though immune exposures that went unrecorded were likely present. The donor was CMV seronegative and was included in the group of about 400 seronegative cohort members. A peripheral blood sample was collected from each donor, and TCR beta sequencing was performed on peripheral blood mononuclear cells. The Qiagen DNeasy Blood Extraction Kit was used to extract genomic DNA from the blood cell samples. The library was made by the immunoSEQ multiplex PCR assay. The multiplex PCR relied on a mix of 60 forward primers for TCR Vbeta segments and 13 reverse primers for TCR Jbeta segments. The CDR3 region of rearranged TCR beta genes was amplified from genomic DNA by a multiplex PCR assay. On the Illumina HiSeq System, the amplified TCR beta libraries were sequenced as 87-base-pair reads. Per the authors' processing: Across the 666 repertoires, a later analysis counted 80 million or so unique TCR beta chains, around 11 million of which were shared by at least two donors. A nearest-neighbor algorithm error-corrected the raw reads and collapsed the reads into unique sequences, merging closely related sequences to remove PCR and sequencing errors. CDR3 sequences were aligned to IMGT reference sequences to assign V, D and J gene segments. For a sequence to be retained, at least a six-nucleotide match to both a V gene segment and a J gene segment was required. Rearrangements were called productive when the CDR3 lacked stop codons and stayed in frame with V and J; all others were non-productive. CDR3 was defined by IMGT convention, running from the second conserved V-encoded cysteine to the conserved J-encoded phenylalanine. The earlier analysis of about 610 of the donors excluded any sequence lacking an unambiguous match to a single V gene segment. An earlier analysis of several hundred of the donors called V segments functional above 56.7% productive rearrangements and segregating when the between-donor standard deviation exceeded 5%. A statistical classification framework was built for diagnosing cytomegalovirus status from the catalog of TCR beta chain sequences. In a later analysis, V and J genes were assigned by comparing TCR nucleotide sequences against IMGT/GENE-DB human TR gene sequences. The TCRdist pipeline was used in a later analysis to assign CDR3 sequences and most-parsimonious VDJ recombination scenarios. A later analysis defined each TCR beta chain by its CDR3 amino acid sequence plus V-gene family, and excluded reads lacking a unique V-gene family. In a later analysis, fewer than 650 highly shared, low-generation-probability nucleotide sequences were removed to address suspected cross-contamination and a sequencing artifact. For each public chain, a later analysis derived a clonal expansion index from normalized ranks of inferred template counts within each repertoire. A later analysis computed generation probabilities with a VDJ recombination model fitted to out-of-frame rearrangements, and checked the results against IGoR. A later analysis scored TCR-TCR, TCR-HLA and TCR-CMV co-occurrence with hypergeometric tests, applying a repertoire-size bias correction to TCR pairs. In a later analysis, false discovery rates were estimated by permuting HLA or CMV assignments 20 times. In a later analysis, co-occurring TCRs were grouped using DBSCAN, and TCRdist sequence similarity was added for clustering within HLA-allele-positive subsets. For co-occurrence clustering, repertoires with fewer than 30,000 or more than 120,000 public chains were excluded, along with roughly 5 repertoires with anomalous nucleotide sharing. TCRdb retrieved this table from immuneACCESS and kept in-frame rearrangements only. Not all clones are present; in checked studies, unresolved V genes account for under half, and no reason is known for the remainder. Clone size and the V and J calls come from that table; the DNA yielded D and trimming. Recorded for this sample are 50,000 or so clones; about three quarters of them occurred a single time. The ten largest account for under 3% of the sample.

The sample originates from a study of cytomegalovirus exposure and HLA in healthy donors (dated 2017 in TCRdb). Notes on the research overall: An earlier analysis of 550 to 700 of the donors reported about 290 Gb of sequence data and 117 million unique TCR beta sequences from about 200 million T cells. An early release that covered about 600 HLA-typed donors contained approximately 300 gigabases of sequencing data and roughly 84 million unique TCR sequences. Of the 300 to 500 genotyped donors, 75% to 85% were placed in the genetic ancestry cluster associated with self-reported Caucasian donors. The study aimed to test whether signatures of past pathogen exposure could be identified by cataloging public T cell receptors. The study profiled the T cell repertoires of more than 500 subjects by immunosequencing and related them to cytomegalovirus serostatus. In addition to the first cohort of hundreds of subjects, a separate validation cohort of under 150 different subjects was used. To predict cytomegalovirus infection status, the study brought together high-throughput TCR immunosequencing, statistical association of individual TCRs with disease status, and machine learning. A later analysis re-examined previously published TCR beta repertoires from more than 650 donors and added high-resolution HLA genotyping to investigate patterns of TCR occurrence. The later analysis used no new phenotypic data to find candidate immune exposures, relying instead on TCR beta sequences and their occurrence across donors. In an earlier analysis of roughly 540 of the donors, high-throughput TCR beta sequencing was used to judge whether each TCR beta V gene segment behaved as functional or pseudogenic. Alongside the repertoire data, information on donor age, sex, ethnicity and CMV serostatus was compiled. Genome-wide SNP genotypes for about 55% of the roughly 670 donors were used in a later genetic analysis, which treated that subset as a discovery cohort. All discovery cohort repertoires had been generated using a single sequencing platform. Class I and class II HLA loci were covered by the typing at four-digit resolution. Typing coverage varied by locus: about 620-640 donors for A, B, C, DRB1 and DQB1; approximately 500 for DQA1; around 610 for DPA1; under 490 for DPB1. A handful of DR-DQ haplotypes were handled as single units for association and clustering because linkage in the cohort was strong. Among roughly 400 genotyped donors of the cohort, an average of around 240,000 unique TCR beta nucleotide sequences was sequenced per donor, of which 15% to 20% were non-productive. Study-wide findings and limitations: According to the authors, the approach could potentially be generalized to other disease states and immunological phenotypes. In a later analysis, HLA-associated TCR beta chains showed more clonal expansion and lower generation probabilities than non-associated chains that were equally common. In the study, 150 to 200 TCR beta chains were listed as associated with cytomegalovirus. Strong co-occurrence of HLA alleles, especially DR and DQ, made assigning TCR associations to individual alleles difficult. In a later analysis, over 15,000 TCR beta sequences were associated with specific HLA alleles at a false discovery rate of 0.05. In vitro tests confirmed that three of the cytomegalovirus-associated TCR beta chains recognize cytomegalovirus antigens. Immune exposure information for the cohort was limited to CMV serostatus. Linkage disequilibrium might explain the correlated functional status among segregating V segments, but an unknown experimental factor could not be ruled out. Most TCR sequences were observed very rarely across donors, whereas some public TCRs were present in many individuals. Sequencing depth was assumed to be roughly uniform across donors in the presence/absence analyses, though that assumption may not hold. According to a later analysis, TCR association rates differed among HLA loci, with DRB1 alleles showing the most associated TCRs and HLA-C alleles showing the fewest. HLA typing was unavailable for some donors at each locus, so association tests used only the typed subset. Some IMGT-functional V segments, including TRBV6-2 and TRBV6-3, could not be distinguished by the 87-base-pair reads and were therefore excluded. In an earlier analysis of a few hundred of the donors, most TCR beta V segments were observed in productive rearrangements about 87% or about 30% of the time, broadly matching IMGT annotations. The cohort was sequenced for TCR beta chains only, and without alpha or paired-chain data the features that could be detected were limited. Because counts were too low, seventeen rarely observed V segments, including chromosome 9 orphons, were left out of the earlier analysis of 587 of the donors. A later genetic analysis associated a missense DCLRE1C variant with V-gene and J-gene trimming of TCR beta chains, and an independent cohort replicated the association. Cytomegalovirus status was reported to be diagnosed by the classifier with high specificity and sensitivity in both the original and validation cohorts. According to a later analysis, most CMV-associated TCR beta chains appeared to be HLA-restricted, and the HLA associations seemed to be driven largely by CMV exposure. According to a later genetic analysis, donors in an Asian-associated ancestry cluster had fewer N-insertions in productive TCRs than the roughly 670-donor mean. A group of highly shared sequence variants was considered likely to be a technical artifact of the sequencing pipeline. Several of the top co-occurrence clusters appeared to be linked to parvovirus B19, influenza, CMV and Epstein-Barr virus, according to a later analysis. A further reported finding was that TCR beta sequences accurately predicted the HLA-A and HLA-B alleles for most subjects in the first cohort.

The germline V gene supplies CDR1 SGHTA and CDR2 FQGNSA. Spanning cysteine to phenylalanine, the CDR3 consists of 16 amino acids. The DNA shown is the 48-base CDR3, in frame from base 1. Trimming takes 2 bases off V and 3 bases off J; junction bases not matched to a gene: 10. Sequencing used PBMCs. This TCR was recovered from a man aged 18 to 29 in good health and CMV-seronegative. The sequence joins TRBV7-2 to TRBJ2-7, and 7 bases in between align with TRBD2. The CDR3 loop reads CASSLRGGDFSYEQYF. The sequence in DNA is TGTGCCAGCAGCTTACGGGGAGGGGACTTCAGCTACGAGCAGTACTTC. Joined to the reference TRBV7-2 and TRBJ2-7 proteins, this CDR3 gives the full variable domain: GAGVSQSPSNKVTEKGKDVELRCDPISGHTALYWYRQSLGQGLEFLIYFQGNSAPDKSGLPSDRFSAERTGGSVSTLTIQRTQQEDSAVYLCASSLRGGDFSYEQYFGPGTRLTVT.